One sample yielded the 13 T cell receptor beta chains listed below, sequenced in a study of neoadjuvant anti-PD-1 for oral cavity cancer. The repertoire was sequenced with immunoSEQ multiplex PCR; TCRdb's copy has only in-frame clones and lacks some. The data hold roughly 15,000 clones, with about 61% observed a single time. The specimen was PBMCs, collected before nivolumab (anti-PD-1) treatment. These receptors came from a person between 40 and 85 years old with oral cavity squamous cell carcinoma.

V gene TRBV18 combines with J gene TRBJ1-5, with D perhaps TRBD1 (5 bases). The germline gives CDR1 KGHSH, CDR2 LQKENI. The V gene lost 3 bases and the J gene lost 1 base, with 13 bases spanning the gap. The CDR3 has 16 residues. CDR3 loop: CASSPLGPGSNQPQHF. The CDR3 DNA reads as TGTGCCAGCTCACCGTTGGGGCCGGGGAGCAATCAGCCCCAGCATTTT.

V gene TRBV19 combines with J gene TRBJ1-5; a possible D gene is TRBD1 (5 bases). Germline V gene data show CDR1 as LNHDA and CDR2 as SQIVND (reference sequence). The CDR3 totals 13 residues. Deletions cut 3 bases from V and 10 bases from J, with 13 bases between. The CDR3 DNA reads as TGTGCCAGTAGTATGCCAGGGTCGGTACCCCAGCATTTT. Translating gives CASSMPGSVPQHF.

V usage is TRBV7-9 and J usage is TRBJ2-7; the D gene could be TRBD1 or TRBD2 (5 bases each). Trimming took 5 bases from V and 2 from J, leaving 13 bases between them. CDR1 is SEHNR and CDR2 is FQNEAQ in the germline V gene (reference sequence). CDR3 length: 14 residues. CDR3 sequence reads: CASSLWDGTYEQYF. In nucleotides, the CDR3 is TGTGCCAGCAGCCTATGGGACGGAACCTACGAGCAGTACTTC. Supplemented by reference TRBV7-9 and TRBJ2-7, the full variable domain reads DTGVSQNPRHKITKRGQNVTFRCDPISEHNRLYWYRQTLGQGPEFLTYFQNEAQLEKSRLLSDRFSAERPKGSFSTLEIQRTEQGDSAMYLCASSLWDGTYEQYFGPGTRLTVT.

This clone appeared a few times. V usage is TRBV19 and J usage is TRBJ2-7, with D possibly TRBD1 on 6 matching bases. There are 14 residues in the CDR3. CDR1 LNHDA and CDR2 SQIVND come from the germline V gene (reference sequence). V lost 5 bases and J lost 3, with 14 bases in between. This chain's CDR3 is CASSHRDTDYEQYF. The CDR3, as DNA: TGTGCCAGTAGTCACCGGGACACGGACTACGAGCAGTACTTC.

CDR3 nucleotide sequence: TGTGCCTGGTCGGTCCCCCCGGGGAGCGGGAGCTACGAGCAGTACTTC. This sequence encodes CAWSVPPGSGSYEQYF. The chain joins TRBV30 to TRBJ2-7; 8 bases align to TRBD2. Germline V lookup: CDR1 GTSNPN, CDR2 SVGIG (reference sequence). This CDR3 is 16 amino acids long. The J segment lost 3 bases and the V segment lost 5 bases, leaving 15 bases of the junction unmatched.

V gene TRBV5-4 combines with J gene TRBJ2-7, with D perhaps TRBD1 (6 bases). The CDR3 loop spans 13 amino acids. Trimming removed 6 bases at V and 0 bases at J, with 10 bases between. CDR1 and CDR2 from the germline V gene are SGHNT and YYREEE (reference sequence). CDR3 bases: TGTGCCAGCATGGGGGCGGACTCCTACGAGCAGTACTTC. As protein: CASMGADSYEQYF.

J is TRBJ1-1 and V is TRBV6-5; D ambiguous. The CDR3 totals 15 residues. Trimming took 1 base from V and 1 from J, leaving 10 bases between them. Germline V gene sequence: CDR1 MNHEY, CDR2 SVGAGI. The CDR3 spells CASSYWSGRNTEAFF. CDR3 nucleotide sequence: TGTGCCAGCAGTTACTGGTCGGGAAGGAACACTGAAGCTTTCTTT.

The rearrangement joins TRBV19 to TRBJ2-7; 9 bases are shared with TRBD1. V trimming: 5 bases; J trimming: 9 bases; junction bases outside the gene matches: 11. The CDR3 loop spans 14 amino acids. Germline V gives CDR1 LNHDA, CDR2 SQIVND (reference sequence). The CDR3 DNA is TGTGCCAGTAGTGCTGGACAGGGGTCGGTGGGGCAGTACTTC. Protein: CASSAGQGSVGQYF.

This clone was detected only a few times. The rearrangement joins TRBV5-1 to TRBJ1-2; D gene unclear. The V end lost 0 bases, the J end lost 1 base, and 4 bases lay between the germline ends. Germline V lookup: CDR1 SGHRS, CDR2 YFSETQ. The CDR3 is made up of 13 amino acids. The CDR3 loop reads CASSLAVNYGYTF. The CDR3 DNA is TGCGCCAGCAGCTTGGCGGTTAACTATGGCTACACCTTC.

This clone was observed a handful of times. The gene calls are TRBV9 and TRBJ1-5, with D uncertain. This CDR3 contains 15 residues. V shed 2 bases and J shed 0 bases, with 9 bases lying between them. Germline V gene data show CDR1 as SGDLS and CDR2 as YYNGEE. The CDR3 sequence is CASSVGPTSNQPQHF. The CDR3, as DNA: TGTGCCAGCAGCGTTGGTCCGACTAGCAATCAGCCCCAGCATTTT. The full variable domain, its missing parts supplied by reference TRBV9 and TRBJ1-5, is DSGVTQTPKHLITATGQRVTLRCSPRSGDLSVYWYQQSLDQGLQFLIQYYNGEERAKGNILERFSAQQFPDLHSELNLSSLELGDSALYFCASSVGPTSNQPQHFGDGTRLSIL.

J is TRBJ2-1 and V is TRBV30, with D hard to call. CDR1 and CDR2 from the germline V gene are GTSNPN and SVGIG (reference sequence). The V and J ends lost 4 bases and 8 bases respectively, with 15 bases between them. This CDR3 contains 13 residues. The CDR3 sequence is CAWNRAGRDEQFF. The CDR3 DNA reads TGTGCCTGGAATCGGGCAGGTAGGGATGAGCAGTTCTTC.

The CDR3 bases are TGTGCCAGTAGTATCCCCGGGACAGCCATCGGGCAGTACTTC. It codes for CASSIPGTAIGQYF. The rearrangement links TRBV19 to TRBJ2-7, with 7 bases aligning to TRBD1. Germline CDR1 and CDR2: LNHDA and SQIVND (reference sequence). CDR3 size: 14 residues. V gave up 3 bases and J gave up 9 bases; unmatched junction bases: 11.

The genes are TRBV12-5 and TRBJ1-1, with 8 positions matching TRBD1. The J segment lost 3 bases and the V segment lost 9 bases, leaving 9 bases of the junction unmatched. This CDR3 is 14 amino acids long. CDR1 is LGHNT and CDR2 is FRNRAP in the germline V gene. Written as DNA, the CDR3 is TGTGCTAGCCTCCAAGACAGGGGAGACACTGAAGCTTTCTTT. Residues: CASLQDRGDTEAFF.